This TCR beta chain was retrieved from a study of cytomegalovirus exposure and HLA in healthy donors. Healthy bone marrow donors supplied every sample. PCR involved 60 Vbeta and 13 Jbeta primers. Assay: immunoSEQ multiplex PCR; the TCRdb copy retains only in-frame clones and omits some. The data hold over 120,000 clones, with around four fifths observed a single time. V gave up 5 bases and J gave up 2 bases; unmatched junction bases: 7. The CDR3 runs to 15 residues. The germline V gene has CDR1 SGHTA and CDR2 FQGTGA. With regard to this clone: What it binds is unknown.

Points from the study as a whole: In a later analysis, an Asian-associated ancestry cluster reportedly showed fewer N-insertions than the roughly 730-donor mean. TCR beta V segments were, for the most part, productive about 87% or about 30% of the time in an earlier analysis. CMV serostatus was the sole immune exposure information available.

Specimen: PBMCs. The TCR was taken from a woman aged 60-70 years in good health and CMV-seropositive. The V and J genes are TRBV7-3 and TRBJ2-5; 8 bases line up with TRBD1. The CDR3 nucleotides read TGTGCCAGCAGCAATTGGGACAGGAAACAAGAGACCCAGTACTTC. It codes for CASSNWDRKQETQYF.